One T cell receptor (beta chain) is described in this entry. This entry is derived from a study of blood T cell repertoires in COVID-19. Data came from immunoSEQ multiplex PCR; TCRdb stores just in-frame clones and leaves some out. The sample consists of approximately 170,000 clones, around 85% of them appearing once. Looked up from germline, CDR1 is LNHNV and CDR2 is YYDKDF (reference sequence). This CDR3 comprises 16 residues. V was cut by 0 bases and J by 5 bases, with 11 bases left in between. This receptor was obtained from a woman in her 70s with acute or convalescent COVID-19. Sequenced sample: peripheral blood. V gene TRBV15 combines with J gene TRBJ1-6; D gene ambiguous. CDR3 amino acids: CATSREAGFNNSPLHF. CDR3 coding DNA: TGTGCCACCAGCAGAGAGGCGGGATTCAATAATTCACCCCTCCACTTT. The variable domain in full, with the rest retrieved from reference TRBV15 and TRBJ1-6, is DAMVIQNPRYQVTQFGKPVTLSCSQTLNHNVMYWYQQKSSQAPKLLFHYYDKDFNNEADTPDNFQSRRPNTSFCFLDIRSPGLGDTAMYLCATSREAGFNNSPLHFGNGTRLTVT.